Below are 17 T cell receptor beta chains sequenced from a single sample in a study of shared clonotypes between healthy human individuals. The repertoire was sequenced with immunoSEQ multiplex PCR; TCRdb's copy has only in-frame clones and lacks some. Among roughly 2.4 million clones listed, 95% were seen once. The sequencing input was naive CD4+ T cells sorted from blood. The subset here: CD45RA+ positively selected. These receptors came from a young man in good health.

A note on this clone: The identical CDR3 is also encoded by other nucleotide sequences in the sample. The rearrangement joins TRBV18 to TRBJ1-2; tentatively, D is TRBD1 (5 bases). V gave up 1 base and J gave up 5 bases, with 11 bases separating them. The CDR3 covers 14 residues. Germline loops: CDR1 KGHSH, CDR2 LQKENI. As DNA, the CDR3 is TGTGCCAGCTCACCACTAGGGACCGAGTATGGCTACACCTTC. Its protein is CASSPLGTEYGYTF.

The chain recombines TRBV2 with TRBJ1-5; 7 bases map to TRBD1. CDR3 size: 15 residues. V lost 6 bases and J lost 4; bases outside the gene matches: 9. The germline V gene encodes CDR1 SNHLY and CDR2 FYNNEI. Here the CDR3 reads CASSHYGTANQPQHF. The CDR3 DNA follows: TGTGCCAGCAGCCACTATGGGACAGCTAATCAGCCCCAGCATTTT.

V usage is TRBV7-9 and J usage is TRBJ1-3, with 8 positions matching TRBD1. The CDR3 sequence is 19 residues long. Germline CDR1 SEHNR, CDR2 FQNEAQ (reference sequence). J was trimmed by 4 bases and V by 1 base; bases with no gene match: 15. DNA of the CDR3: TGTGCCAGCAGCTTAGGCCTTCCCTGGGACAGGCCGCCCGGAAACACCATATATTTT. Translation gives CASSLGLPWDRPPGNTIYF.

This chain joins TRBV5-1 and TRBJ2-1; 11 bases map to TRBD2. The CDR3 is 15 amino acids. Germline trimming cut 9 bases from V and 3 bases from J; bases unmatched to any gene: 8. Germline CDR1 and CDR2: SGHRS and YFSETQ. CDR3 loop: CATRKLAGDYNEQFF. CDR3 nucleotides: TGCGCCACCCGGAAACTAGCGGGAGACTACAATGAGCAGTTCTTC.

The chain joins TRBV28 to TRBJ2-1; possible D gene TRBD2, 6 bases. CDR1 MDHEN and CDR2 SYDVKM come from the germline V gene. V was trimmed by 6 bases and J by 2 bases, leaving 11 bases between them. This CDR3 has 14 residues. CDR3 in amino acids: CASSGGRAYNEQFF. CDR3 DNA sequence: TGTGCCAGCAGCGGGGGTAGGGCCTACAATGAGCAGTTCTTC.

This chain's CDR3 is CASSPTGTGPEKLFF. The CDR3 nucleotides are TGCGCCAGCAGCCCCACCGGGACAGGCCCTGAAAAACTGTTTTTT. The chain links TRBV5-1 to TRBJ1-4; 8 bases line up with TRBD1. The V and J ends lost 4 bases and 7 bases, in that order; junction bases with no gene match: 9. This CDR3 spans 15 amino acids. Germline V CDR1 and CDR2: SGHRS, YFSETQ.

The genes are TRBV5-1 and TRBJ2-7; TRBD1 agrees at 8 bases. V lost 7 bases and J lost 2; bases outside the gene matches: 8. The CDR3 is made up of 14 amino acids. Germline V gives CDR1 SGHRS, CDR2 YFSETQ. CDR3 region: CASRPGTGAYEQYF. The CDR3 DNA is TGCGCCAGCCGGCCCGGGACAGGAGCCTACGAGCAGTACTTC.

The rearrangement links TRBV4-3 to TRBJ2-2; D is unclear. CDR1 is LGHNA, CDR2 YSLEER, per germline. The CDR3 runs to 14 residues. The ends were cut back, 0 bases at V and 6 bases at J, with 8 bases in the middle. The CDR3 loop reads CASSQDALPGELFF. CDR3 nucleotide sequence: TGCGCCAGCAGCCAAGATGCCCTCCCCGGGGAGCTGTTTTTT.

The chain combines TRBV9 with TRBJ2-3; D possibly corresponds to TRBD2 (6 bases). V gave up 3 bases and J gave up 6 bases, with 14 bases separating them. The CDR3 runs to 14 residues. Looked up from germline, CDR1 is SGDLS and CDR2 is YYNGEE. CDR3 amino acids: CASSGPSAGDTQYF. CDR3 bases: TGTGCCAGCAGCGGACCTAGCGCGGGTGATACGCAGTATTTT.

This chain uses TRBV7-2 with TRBJ2-1; TRBD2 matches 7 bases. CDR3 length: 15 residues. Germline assignment: CDR1 SGHTA and CDR2 FQGNSA. V lost 4 bases, J lost 8 bases, and 11 bases stayed unmatched. The CDR3 coding sequence is TGTGCCAGCAGCTCCACTAGCGCCTTAGGACATGAGCAGTTCTTC. It encodes CASSSTSALGHEQFF.

This clone was detected once. The same CDR3 arises from other DNA sequences in this sample as well. This chain joins TRBV5-1 and TRBJ2-5; 9 bases fit TRBD1. J lost 5 bases, V lost 4 bases, and 3 bases had no gene match. Germline CDR1 reads SGHRS; CDR2 reads YFSETQ. The CDR3 consists of 13 residues. The chain's CDR3 is CASSLGQGETQYF. The CDR3 bases are TGCGCCAGCAGCCTTGGACAGGGGGAGACCCAGTACTTC.

This clone has a single count. The CDR3 DNA follows: TGCGCCAGCAGCCAAGCCCCTGTCCCTGGGGGAGGGGAAAAACTGTTTTTT. Translated: CASSQAPVPGGGEKLFF. The J gene is TRBJ1-4, the V gene TRBV4-1; a possible D gene is TRBD1 (5 bases). The CDR3 runs 17 residues. Trimming pared 1 base from V and 8 bases from J, leaving 20 bases between. Germline CDR1 MGHRA, CDR2 YSYEKL.

The chain has TRBV18 and TRBJ2-3; unclear D gene. The germline V and J ends were trimmed by 3 bases and 2 bases, with 12 bases remaining between them. The CDR3 extends over 15 amino acids. In germline, CDR1 is KGHSH, CDR2 LQKENI. The DNA of the CDR3 is TGTGCCAGCTCACCTACAGTGACGACCACAGATACGCAGTATTTT. It encodes CASSPTVTTTDTQYF. The entire variable domain, with the rest obtained from reference TRBV18 and TRBJ2-3, is as follows: NAGVMQNPRHLVRRRGQEARLRCSPMKGHSHVYWYRQLPEEGLKFMVYLQKENIIDESGMPKERFSAEFPKEGPSILRIQQVVRGDSAAYFCASSPTVTTTDTQYFGPGTRLTVL.

The genes are TRBV19 and TRBJ2-5, with D possibly being TRBD2 (5 bases). CDR1 and CDR2 (germline): LNHDA, SQIVND (reference sequence). Trimming left V 9 bases short and J 5 bases short, with 19 bases between. The CDR3 totals 14 residues. The DNA of the CDR3 is TGTGCCAGAAACCGCCGTCCGGGGTTTGAGACCCAGTACTTC. Amino acid sequence: CARNRRPGFETQYF.

The chain recombines TRBV4-2 with TRBJ2-1, with 15 nucleotides matching TRBD2. The CDR3 runs to 17 residues. CDR1 is LGHNA and CDR2 is YNFKEQ in the germline V gene. V gave up 4 bases and J gave up 9 bases; unmatched junction bases: 10. The CDR3 region is CASSPMRTSGGAGEQFF. The CDR3 nucleotides are TGTGCCAGCAGCCCGATGCGGACTAGCGGGGGGGCGGGTGAGCAGTTCTTC.

The chain links TRBV10-3 to TRBJ2-4; D perhaps matches TRBD2 (6 bases). The CDR3 has 17 residues. Trimming took off 0 bases at V and 2 bases at J, with 14 bases between the two ends. Germline V lookup: CDR1 ENHRY, CDR2 SYGVKD. The DNA of the CDR3 is TGTGCCATCAGTGAGTCTGCAGGAGGGGAAACCAAAAACATTCAGTACTTC. This translates into CAISESAGGETKNIQYF.

The chain couples TRBV28 to TRBJ1-1, with a weak D call TRBD1 (5 bases). This CDR3 has 12 amino acids. V gave up 1 base and J gave up 11 bases, with 11 bases separating them. Germline CDR1 MDHEN, CDR2 SYDVKM. CDR3 bases: TGTGCCAGCAGTTTATCGGGCGGGGGGGCTTTCTTT. Translation gives CASSLSGGGAFF.